Detailed here is one TCR beta chain. Its target is unknown. The CDR3 is made up of 16 amino acids. Germline trimming cut 0 bases from V and 10 bases from J; bases unmatched to any gene: 11. The V gene's germline CDR1 is SGDLS and CDR2 YYNGEE. Profiled with immunoSEQ multiplex PCR; TCRdb holds only in-frame clones, not every one. The sample records about 150,000 clones, approximately 86% being singletons. The sample comes from a study of cytomegalovirus exposure and HLA in healthy donors. At the level of the study: Per a later analysis, the 666 first-cohort and under 150 validation repertoires shared one platform.

While the first cohort had 700 or so subjects, the donors belonged to the separate validation cohort of roughly 130 subjects. Study results and limitations: CMV antigen specificity was confirmed in vitro for a few CMV-associated chains. Altogether, 160 or so TCR beta chains were recorded as cytomegalovirus-associated.

The TCR originated in a man between 18 and 35 years old in good health and CMV-seropositive. The chain is built from TRBV9 and TRBJ2-1, with 9 bases that match TRBD2. Input material: PBMCs. CDR3 protein: CASSVAGRGGPGEQFF. The CDR3 nucleotides are TGTGCCAGCAGCGTAGCAGGGCGGGGGGGCCCTGGGGAGCAGTTCTTC.